Shown below are 32 T cell receptor beta chains from a single sample sequenced in a study of T cell clones after liver transplantation. Produced via immunoSEQ multiplex PCR; TCRdb's table is partial and in-frame only. The table lists roughly 49,000 clones, 65% to 80% of them singletons, with just under 10% in the top ten. The sequencing used CD4+ T cells from blood, collected less than 70 months after liver transplant. The source of these receptors is a human patient who received a liver transplant. The T cells may partly be graft donor cells.

Here the CDR3 reads CASSPQGRDEQFF. The CDR3 DNA follows: TGTGCCAGCTCACCACAGGGGCGCGATGAGCAGTTCTTC. This sequence joins TRBV18 and TRBJ2-1; D possibly corresponds to TRBD1 (5 bases). Germline CDR1 is KGHSH and CDR2 is LQKENI. This CDR3 is 13 amino acids long. Between the trimmed V and J ends, which lost 1 base and 8 bases, there was a span of 9 bases. The entire variable domain, with the rest obtained from reference TRBV18 and TRBJ2-1, is as follows: NAGVMQNPRHLVRRRGQEARLRCSPMKGHSHVYWYRQLPEEGLKFMVYLQKENIIDESGMPKERFSAEFPKEGPSILRIQQVVRGDSAAYFCASSPQGRDEQFFGPGTRLTVL.

By frequency in the sample, this clone is medium-sized. The chain joins TRBV7-2 to TRBJ1-6; TRBD1 is a possible D gene (6 bases). There are 14 residues in the CDR3. In germline, CDR1 is SGHTA, CDR2 FQGNSA. The V and J ends lost 7 bases and 7 bases respectively, with 14 bases between them. As DNA, the CDR3 is TGTGCCAGCAATCTGGGAGGGGGGAATTCACCCCTCCACTTT. Protein product: CASNLGGGNSPLHF.

This chain connects TRBV2 to TRBJ1-5; the D gene is possibly TRBD1 (5 bases). V dropped 7 bases and J dropped 10 bases, with 20 bases sitting between them. Germline loops: CDR1 SNHLY, CDR2 FYNNEI. The CDR3 runs to 14 residues. The CDR3 reads CASTSSQGFDPQHF. The DNA of the CDR3 is TGTGCCAGCACCTCATCTCAGGGATTCGACCCCCAGCATTTT.

The chain recombines TRBV28 with TRBJ2-7; D is perhaps TRBD1 or TRBD2 (5 bases each). Looked up from germline, CDR1 is MDHEN and CDR2 is SYDVKM. Deletions cut 4 bases from V and 0 bases from J, with 10 bases between. The CDR3 is made up of 14 amino acids. The CDR3 DNA sequence: TGTGCCAGCAGTTCCCGAGGGGTCTCCTACGAGCAGTACTTC. Encoded protein: CASSSRGVSYEQYF.

This chain links TRBV6-1 with TRBJ2-1, with TRBD1 matching over 7 bases. The CDR3 length is 15 residues. Germline loops: CDR1 MNHNS, CDR2 SASEGT. Losses at the gene ends were 6 bases for V and 4 bases for J; bases not matched to a gene: 9. CDR3 in amino acids: CASSDDRVLYNEQFF. Here the CDR3 DNA reads TGTGCCAGCAGCGACGACAGGGTTCTTTACAATGAGCAGTTCTTC.

The CDR3 bases are TGCGCCAGCAGCGCCCGCCATACGGGACAGGGGGGAAACACCATATATTTT. This translates into CASSARHTGQGGNTIYF. V is TRBV5-1 and J is TRBJ1-3; the match to TRBD1 covers 10 bases. The CDR3 runs to 17 residues. V lost 4 bases and J lost 4; bases outside the gene matches: 11. The germline gives CDR1 SGHRS, CDR2 YFSETQ.

The V and J genes are TRBV5-4 and TRBJ1-6; 7 bases agree with TRBD1. Germline V CDR1 and CDR2: SGHNT, YYREEE (reference sequence). This CDR3 has 15 residues. The trim removed 0 bases at V and 7 bases at J, leaving 4 bases unmatched. CDR3 residues: CASSLEGTVNSPLHF. Written as DNA, the CDR3 is TGTGCCAGCAGCTTGGAAGGGACAGTGAATTCACCCCTCCACTTT.

The V and J genes are TRBV28 and TRBJ2-3, with TRBD2 identical over 12 bases. J lost 4 bases, V lost 1 base, and 3 bases had no gene match. This CDR3 region has 16 residues. Germline V lookup: CDR1 MDHEN, CDR2 SYDVKM. CDR3 sequence: CASSLFGLAGSDTQYF. CDR3 DNA: TGTGCCAGCAGTTTATTCGGACTAGCGGGGTCAGATACGCAGTATTTT.

The gene calls are TRBV6-1 and TRBJ1-5; 9 bases agree with TRBD1. V lost 4 bases to trimming and J lost 7 bases; unmatched junction nucleotides: 5. The length of the CDR3 is 14 residues. CDR1 is MNHNS, CDR2 SASEGT, per germline. The CDR3 nucleotides read TGTGCCAGCAGTGGGGACAGGGTCGGGCAGCCCCAGCATTTT. Its protein is CASSGDRVGQPQHF.

This clone was counted only a few times. V and J are TRBV27 and TRBJ2-7; 8 bases agree with TRBD2. CDR3 size: 12 residues. V trimming: 8 bases; J trimming: 3 bases; junction bases outside the gene matches: 3. Germline V lookup: CDR1 MNHEY, CDR2 SMNVEV (reference sequence). CDR3 in DNA: TGTGCCAGCGGGCGGGGGGACTACGAGCAGTACTTC. Protein product: CASGRGDYEQYF.

Worth noting for this clone: Distinct nucleotide sequences in the sample also encode this CDR3. In nucleotides, the CDR3 is TGCGCCAGCAGCTTGGGAGGGGGCTCCCCCTACGAGCAGTACTTC. Protein: CASSLGGGSPYEQYF. The V and J genes are TRBV5-1 and TRBJ2-7, with 7 positions matching TRBD1. J lost 2 bases, V lost 0 bases, and 5 bases had no gene match. This CDR3 spans 15 amino acids. CDR1 is SGHRS, CDR2 YFSETQ, per germline.

This chain uses TRBV6-5 with TRBJ2-2; D uncertain. V shed 6 bases and J shed 8 bases, with 10 bases lying between them. CDR1 is MNHEY and CDR2 is SVGAGI in the germline V gene. The CDR3 length is 12 residues. CDR3 DNA: TGTGCCAGCAGGAAATATACAGGGGAGCTGTTTTTT. Protein product: CASRKYTGELFF.

The V and J genes are TRBV11-2 and TRBJ2-7; tentative D call: TRBD2 (7 bases). V lost 4 bases to trimming and J lost 2 bases, with 18 bases between them. Germline V gene lookup returns CDR1 SGHAT and CDR2 FQNNGV. The CDR3 is made up of 16 amino acids. CDR3: CASSSRGAGAAYEQYF. The DNA of the CDR3 is TGTGCCAGCAGCTCCCGGGGCGCGGGGGCGGCCTACGAGCAGTACTTC.

The rearrangement links TRBV28 to TRBJ2-2; perhaps D is TRBD1 or TRBD2 (5 bases each). The CDR3 is 11 amino acids. Trimming left V 6 bases short and J 6 bases short, with 5 bases between. Germline V gene lookup returns CDR1 MDHEN and CDR2 SYDVKM. CDR3 bases: TGTGCCAGCAGGGGGGCCGGGGAGCTGTTTTTT. Translating it yields CASRGAGELFF.

The chain joins TRBV19 to TRBJ2-3; D call uncertain. CDR1 and CDR2 from the germline V gene are LNHDA and SQIVND (reference sequence). V dropped 4 bases and J dropped 9 bases, with 8 bases sitting between them. CDR3 length: 11 residues. The CDR3 nucleotides read TGTGCCAGTAGTAGGGGTGGCACGCAGTATTTT. It is translated as CASSRGGTQYF.

This clone was counted a few times. The chain joins TRBV28 to TRBJ2-1, with 8 bases that match TRBD1. The CDR3 has 15 residues. J lost 4 bases, V lost 7 bases, and 9 bases had no gene match. CDR1 is MDHEN and CDR2 is SYDVKM in the germline V gene. The CDR3 DNA follows: TGTGCCAGCACCGACCCGGGGACAGGATACAATGAGCAGTTCTTC. Translating it yields CASTDPGTGYNEQFF.

The chain combines TRBV7-2 with TRBJ1-5; perhaps TRBD1 as D (6 bases). Germline values: CDR1 SGHTA, CDR2 FQGNSA. The CDR3 extends over 15 amino acids. Trimming left V 5 bases short and J 5 bases short, with 16 bases between. The CDR3: CASSPQRGSDQPQHF. DNA for the CDR3: TGTGCCAGCAGCCCTCAGAGGGGGTCCGATCAGCCCCAGCATTTT.

This clone occurred a few times. This chain uses TRBV10-3 with TRBJ2-7; tentatively, D is TRBD2 (6 bases). This CDR3 has 11 residues. Germline CDR1 is ENHRY and CDR2 is SYGVKD. V dropped 7 bases and J dropped 12 bases, with 16 bases sitting between them. CDR3 region: CAITTGEYTYF. In DNA, the CDR3 is TGTGCCATCACGACGGGGGAGTATACGTACTTC.

Only one count was recorded for this clone. The chain combines TRBV7-2 with TRBJ2-5, with D uncertain. The CDR3 covers 12 residues. Germline CDR1 SGHTA, CDR2 FQGNSA. V lost 5 bases, J lost 2 bases, and 6 bases lay in between. The CDR3 DNA is TGTGCCAGCAGCAAAAGTCAAGAGACCCAGTACTTC. Translating gives CASSKSQETQYF.

This chain connects TRBV11-3 to TRBJ2-2, with 10 bases that match TRBD1. CDR1 SGHNT and CDR2 YENEEA come from the germline V gene. Trimming cost V 5 bases and J 3 bases; bases outside gene matches: 9. This CDR3 is built from 17 residues. The CDR3 reads CASSPDRGRSDTGELFF. The DNA for the CDR3 is TGTGCCAGCAGCCCTGACAGGGGGCGTTCGGACACCGGGGAGCTGTTTTTT.

This chain connects TRBV6-6 to TRBJ1-6; D is possibly TRBD1 (5 bases). Germline loops: CDR1 MNHNY, CDR2 SVGAGI (reference sequence). This CDR3 contains 14 residues. The V and J ends lost 4 bases and 5 bases respectively, with 9 bases between them. CDR3 region: CASSFQGHNSPLHF. The CDR3 DNA sequence: TGTGCCAGCAGTTTTCAGGGCCATAATTCACCCCTCCACTTT.

The chain employs TRBV12-5 and TRBJ2-1; TRBD2 matches 12 bases. Per germline, CDR1 LGHNT and CDR2 FRNRAP. J gave up 8 bases and V 1 base, and 3 bases lay outside the gene matches. The CDR3 loop spans 15 amino acids. The CDR3 is CASGLASGGAYEQFF. The CDR3 DNA reads as TGTGCTAGTGGTTTGGCTAGCGGGGGGGCATATGAGCAGTTCTTC.

This clone was counted a few times. The gene calls are TRBV19 and TRBJ1-5; no clear D gene. Germline CDR1 reads LNHDA; CDR2 reads SQIVND (reference sequence). This CDR3 has 12 residues. V was shortened by 3 bases and J by 6 bases, with 6 bases between the two germline ends. CDR3 DNA: TGTGCCAGTAGTATGGTAAGTCAGCCCCAGCATTTT. This codes for CASSMVSQPQHF.

The chain joins TRBV9 to TRBJ1-6; the match to TRBD1 covers 10 bases. The germline V gene has CDR1 SGDLS and CDR2 YYNGEE. The V and J ends lost 3 bases and 7 bases, in that order; junction bases with no gene match: 4. The CDR3 extends over 15 amino acids. The DNA of the CDR3 is TGTGCCAGCAGCGCGGGACAGGGGAAGAATTCACCCCTCCACTTT. Protein sequence: CASSAGQGKNSPLHF.

This clone has just a few counts. V and J are TRBV7-9 and TRBJ2-3; TRBD2 agrees at 7 bases. Germline trimming cut 2 bases from V and 4 bases from J; bases unmatched to any gene: 3. Germline V gives CDR1 SEHNR, CDR2 FQNEAQ (reference sequence). The CDR3 covers 14 residues. The CDR3 DNA follows: TGTGCCAGCAGCTTATCGGGGGGACCAGATACGCAGTATTTT. It specifies CASSLSGGPDTQYF.

This CDR3 is CASSQGADTQYF. The CDR3 DNA sequence: TGTGCCAGCAGCCAGGGGGCAGATACGCAGTATTTT. The chain combines TRBV28 with TRBJ2-3; 7 bases agree with TRBD1. This CDR3 spans 12 amino acids. Germline V gene sequence: CDR1 MDHEN, CDR2 SYDVKM. The V and J ends lost 6 bases and 4 bases, in that order; junction bases with no gene match: 1.

This clone was seen once. This sequence joins TRBV6-5 and TRBJ1-1, with 9 bases aligning to TRBD1. The ends lost 5 bases at V and 8 bases at J; junction bases unmatched: 3. This CDR3 spans 12 amino acids. Germline V lookup: CDR1 MNHEY, CDR2 SVGAGI. The CDR3 protein is CASSETGGEAFF. DNA for the CDR3: TGTGCCAGCAGTGAAACAGGGGGCGAAGCTTTCTTT.

The V and J genes are TRBV27 and TRBJ1-5, with a possible D match to TRBD1 (6 bases). CDR3 length equals 15 residues. V dropped 7 bases and J dropped 9 bases, with 22 bases sitting between them. CDR1 MNHEY and CDR2 SMNVEV come from the germline V gene (reference sequence). Here the CDR3 DNA reads TGTGCCAGCACCCTCGGGGGGGGCCGATTTTCGCCCCAGCATTTT. It is translated as CASTLGGGRFSPQHF.

The V and J genes are TRBV7-2 and TRBJ1-3; D gene unclear. This CDR3 spans 15 amino acids. V lost 5 bases and J lost 3, with 14 bases in between. The germline V gene encodes CDR1 SGHTA and CDR2 FQGNSA. The CDR3 coding sequence is TGTGCCAGCAGCCCCCGGACCGGACTTGGAAACACCATATATTTT. This encodes CASSPRTGLGNTIYF.

The chain uses TRBV19 and TRBJ2-3; D gene uncertain. Per germline, CDR1 LNHDA and CDR2 SQIVND (reference sequence). This CDR3 region has 14 residues. V was shortened by 1 base and J by 0 bases, with 5 bases between the two germline ends. CDR3 in amino acids: CASSIGTSTDTQYF. CDR3 DNA: TGTGCCAGTAGTATAGGAACTAGCACAGATACGCAGTATTTT.

J is TRBJ1-4 and V is TRBV9, with D possibly matching TRBD1 (5 bases). The CDR3 runs to 15 residues. Between the trimmed V and J ends, which lost 3 bases and 4 bases, there was a span of 13 bases. The germline V gene has CDR1 SGDLS and CDR2 YYNGEE. CDR3 loop: CASSAGQGYNEKLFF. The DNA of the CDR3 is TGTGCCAGCAGCGCCGGACAAGGGTATAATGAAAAACTGTTTTTT.

The sample holds a few counts of this clone. The chain couples TRBV5-6 to TRBJ1-4, with 11 bases identical to TRBD1. CDR1 and CDR2 (germline): SGHDT, YYEEEE. V dropped 0 bases and J dropped 7; count of bases not matched to a gene: 5. This CDR3 comprises 16 residues. DNA of the CDR3: TGTGCCAGCAGCTTGGCATGGACAGGGGGCTTTGAAAAACTGTTTTTT. Translated, it gives CASSLAWTGGFEKLFF.